Below, 29 T cell receptor beta chains from the same sample are listed, as sequenced in a study of beta chain features in type 1 diabetes. Study-wide points: Type 1 diabetes patients had moderately but significantly shorter TCRB CDR3s in all four CD4+ subsets.

Their antigens remain unidentified. Investigators reverse transcribed all isolated RNA, so they sequenced expressed TCRB transcripts. The data were produced by immunoSEQ multiplex PCR, yet TCRdb's version contains in-frame clones alone and is incomplete. The sample lists approximately 160,000 clones, 9% to 12% occurring once. Sample: central memory CD4+ T cells from blood. The receptors here all came from a man aged 25 to 40 with type 1 diabetes.

This chain joins TRBV28 and TRBJ2-1; no clear D gene. The CDR3 is made up of 12 amino acids. With 2 bases removed from V and 12 bases from J, the gap between germline ends came to 11 bases. The germline V gene has CDR1 MDHEN and CDR2 SYDVKM. The chain's CDR3 is CASSLELRWQFF. The DNA for the CDR3 is TGTGCCAGCAGTTTAGAACTAAGGTGGCAGTTCTTC.

V and J are TRBV4-3 and TRBJ1-3; D not resolved. V was cut by 0 bases and J by 6 bases, with 6 bases left in between. Germline V CDR1 and CDR2: LGHNA, YSLEER. The CDR3 runs 13 residues. The CDR3 DNA sequence: TGCGCCAGCAGCCAAGAGAGGGAAAACACCATATATTTT. Protein product: CASSQERENTIYF.

This sequence joins TRBV30 and TRBJ1-5, with a possible D match to TRBD1 (5 bases). Trimming took off 0 bases at V and 6 bases at J, with 18 bases between the two ends. The CDR3 runs to 16 residues. Per the germline V gene, CDR1 is GTSNPN and CDR2 is SVGIG (reference sequence). The DNA of the CDR3 is TGTGCCTGGAGTGTAAATGTCCGGGGGGATCGTCAGCCCCAGCATTTT. Amino acids: CAWSVNVRGDRQPQHF.

This clone has just a few counts. The chain combines TRBV29-1 with TRBJ2-3; TRBD1 aligns across 11 bases. Germline CDR1 and CDR2: SQVTM and ANQGSEA. This CDR3 is 13 amino acids long. Germline trimming cut 8 bases from V and 6 bases from J; bases unmatched to any gene: 7. The CDR3 coding sequence is TGCAGCTCCTGGACAGGGGGCTCCGATACGCAGTATTTT. As protein: CSSWTGGSDTQYF.

The sample holds a few counts of this clone. The chain is built from TRBV2 and TRBJ2-7; D ambiguous. Trimming stripped 5 bases from V and 2 bases from J, with 7 bases between. The CDR3 runs to 12 residues. CDR1 and CDR2 from the germline V gene are SNHLY and FYNNEI. For the CDR3, the DNA is TGTGCCAGCAGTTCTAGAACCTACGAGCAGTACTTC. Protein sequence: CASSSRTYEQYF.

This chain links TRBV6-5 with TRBJ2-5, with a possible D match to TRBD2 (6 bases). The CDR3 extends over 13 amino acids. The germline CDR1 and CDR2 sequences are MNHEY and SVGAGI. V lost 5 bases and J 2 bases, leaving 9 bases between the germline ends. CDR3 protein: CASSRDLQETQYF. CDR3 nucleotides: TGTGCCAGCAGTAGGGACTTACAAGAGACCCAGTACTTC.

The chain recombines TRBV4-2 with TRBJ2-2; 13 nucleotides align to TRBD2. Losses at the gene ends were 0 bases for V and 4 bases for J; bases not matched to a gene: 5. CDR1 and CDR2 from the germline V gene are LGHNA and YNFKEQ. The CDR3 sequence is 18 residues long. This chain's CDR3 is CASSQDGLAGVTTGELFF. DNA for the CDR3: TGTGCCAGCAGCCAAGATGGACTAGCGGGAGTTACCACCGGGGAGCTGTTTTTT.

The chain couples TRBV7-8 to TRBJ2-4; TRBD2 is a possible D gene (6 bases). CDR1 is SGHVS and CDR2 is FQNEAQ in the germline V gene. V shed 1 base and J shed 8 bases, with 24 bases lying between them. This CDR3 is built from 18 residues. The CDR3 DNA sequence: TGTGCCAGCAGCTTAGGGGACTCGCGACGAGCCGGGATGGACATTCAGTACTTC. Its protein product is CASSLGDSRRAGMDIQYF. Combining the CDR3 with reference TRBV7-8 and TRBJ2-4 gives the whole variable domain GAGVSQSPRYKVAKRGQDVALRCDPISGHVSLFWYQQALGQGPEFLTYFQNEAQLDKSGLPSDRFFAERPEGSVSTLKIQRTQQEDSAVYLCASSLGDSRRAGMDIQYFGAGTRLSVL.

This clone was counted only a few times. V is TRBV7-7 and J is TRBJ2-5, with D hard to call. CDR3 length: 15 residues. Trimming removed 5 bases from V and 5 bases from J, with 18 bases in between. Germline V CDR1 and CDR2: SSHAT, FNYEAQ (reference sequence). CDR3 bases: TGTGCCAGCAGCACTACCCCTAGTGGTTCTGAGACCCAGTACTTC. Translating gives CASSTTPSGSETQYF.

This chain uses TRBV28 with TRBJ1-5, with TRBD1 as a possible D gene (5 bases). CDR3 length equals 15 residues. The germline V gene has CDR1 MDHEN and CDR2 SYDVKM. The ends were cut back, 3 bases at V and 3 bases at J, with 12 bases in the middle. CDR3 protein: CASSLARGFNQPQHF. Written as DNA, the CDR3 is TGTGCCAGCAGTTTGGCAAGGGGATTCAATCAGCCCCAGCATTTT.

V is TRBV5-4 and J is TRBJ2-3, with TRBD2 identical over 7 bases. The length of the CDR3 is 16 residues. V gave up 0 bases and J gave up 2 bases; unmatched junction bases: 6. CDR1 SGHNT and CDR2 YYREEE come from the germline V gene (reference sequence). The CDR3 loop reads CASSLGLADPTDTQYF. The CDR3 region has the DNA TGTGCCAGCAGCTTGGGGCTAGCGGATCCCACAGATACGCAGTATTTT.

J is TRBJ2-7 and V is TRBV5-1; D not resolved. The ends were cut back, 0 bases at V and 2 bases at J, with 12 bases in the middle. The length of the CDR3 is 15 residues. Germline CDR1 is SGHRS and CDR2 is YFSETQ. The chain's CDR3 is CASSLDATMPYEQYF. Here the CDR3 DNA reads TGCGCCAGCAGCTTGGATGCTACGATGCCCTACGAGCAGTACTTC.

This clone was counted only a few times. The DNA of the CDR3 is TGTGCCAGCAGTTTCGGGAGGGGAGGCAATCAGCCCCAGCATTTT. This gives the protein CASSFGRGGNQPQHF. The chain has TRBV27 and TRBJ1-5; possibly TRBD1 for D (5 bases). Germline CDR1 MNHEY, CDR2 SMNVEV (reference sequence). The CDR3 totals 15 residues. The V end lost 3 bases, the J end lost 2 bases, and 11 bases lay between the germline ends.

This clone was counted between two and nine times. The V and J genes are TRBV4-3 and TRBJ2-4; possibly TRBD2 for D (6 bases). Germline values: CDR1 LGHNA, CDR2 YSLEER. Trimming took 0 bases from V and 6 from J, leaving 21 bases between them. The CDR3 is 18 amino acids. The DNA for the CDR3 is TGCGCCAGCAGCCAAGATCACCCGCAGGGACTGGGCCTAAACATTCAGTACTTC. Protein product: CASSQDHPQGLGLNIQYF.

This clone has just a few counts. This chain joins TRBV13 and TRBJ1-2; TRBD1 agrees at 7 bases. Germline trimming cut 5 bases from V and 3 bases from J; bases unmatched to any gene: 6. Germline V gene data show CDR1 as PRHDT and CDR2 as FYEKMQ (reference sequence). The CDR3 has 14 residues. This chain's CDR3 is CASSTRQGYYGYTF. In DNA, the CDR3 is TGTGCCAGCAGCACAAGACAGGGATACTATGGCTACACCTTC.

This rearrangement joins TRBV5-4 to TRBJ2-5, with TRBD1 as a possible D gene (5 bases). Germline V CDR1 and CDR2: SGHNT, YYREEE (reference sequence). V lost 6 bases and J lost 0, with 12 bases in between. CDR3 length: 14 amino acids. This CDR3 reads CASTATTDQETQYF. Here the CDR3 DNA reads TGTGCCAGCACCGCCACGACAGACCAAGAGACCCAGTACTTC.

The chain carries TRBV5-1 and TRBJ1-4; TRBD1 agrees at 7 bases. The CDR3 covers 15 residues. Germline V CDR1 and CDR2: SGHRS, YFSETQ. After removal of 1 base from V and 5 bases from J, the junction contained 5 bases not matched to a gene. This CDR3 is CASSLRGQTNEKLFF. Here the CDR3 DNA reads TGCGCCAGCAGCTTGCGGGGACAGACGAATGAAAAACTGTTTTTT.

This clone has just a few counts. This rearrangement joins TRBV7-8 to TRBJ2-7, with D tentatively TRBD2 (6 bases). The V gene lost 3 bases and the J gene lost 2 bases, with 8 bases spanning the gap. The CDR3 is 13 residues long. Germline V lookup: CDR1 SGHVS, CDR2 FQNEAQ. The CDR3 DNA reads TGTGCCAGCAGCTTGGGAGGAACCTACGAGCAGTACTTC. This encodes CASSLGGTYEQYF. Full variable domain (remainder filled in from reference TRBV7-8 and TRBJ2-7): GAGVSQSPRYKVAKRGQDVALRCDPISGHVSLFWYQQALGQGPEFLTYFQNEAQLDKSGLPSDRFFAERPEGSVSTLKIQRTQQEDSAVYLCASSLGGTYEQYFGPGTRLTVT.

This chain connects TRBV27 to TRBJ1-5; the D is unclear. There are 13 residues in the CDR3. Trimming removed 1 base from V and 7 bases from J, with 8 bases in between. Germline CDR1 reads MNHEY; CDR2 reads SMNVEV (reference sequence). As DNA, the CDR3 is TGTGCCAGCAGTTTATACGGGAGCCAGCCCCAGCATTTT. Protein sequence: CASSLYGSQPQHF.

A few counts support this clone. This chain joins TRBV4-1 and TRBJ2-1, with TRBD2 identical over 10 bases. This CDR3 has 18 residues. V gave up 0 bases and J gave up 1 base; unmatched junction bases: 6. Germline V gene data show CDR1 as MGHRA and CDR2 as YSYEKL. The CDR3 protein is CASSQDPGLAASYNEQFF. CDR3 in DNA: TGCGCCAGCAGCCAAGATCCAGGACTAGCGGCATCCTACAATGAGCAGTTCTTC.

This clone showed up just a few times. The genes are TRBV2 and TRBJ1-1; D unclear. The CDR3 sequence is 13 residues long. Germline CDR1 SNHLY, CDR2 FYNNEI. V was shortened by 6 bases and J by 4 bases, with 12 bases between the two germline ends. CDR3 protein: CASREGWGTEAFF. CDR3 coding DNA: TGTGCCAGCAGGGAGGGCTGGGGCACTGAAGCTTTCTTT.

Only a few counts were recorded for this clone. The chain couples TRBV18 to TRBJ2-7; 8 bases align to TRBD1. The germline gives CDR1 KGHSH, CDR2 LQKENI. The CDR3 contains 16 residues. The ends lost 2 bases at V and 0 bases at J; junction bases unmatched: 6. CDR3 DNA: TGTGCCAGCTCACCATACACAGGGGGAAGCTCCTACGAGCAGTACTTC. The encoded protein is CASSPYTGGSSYEQYF.

This clone has more than one count but fewer than ten. This sequence joins TRBV11-3 and TRBJ2-3, with TRBD1 matching 12 bases. V lost 4 bases, J lost 0 bases, and 2 bases stayed unmatched. Germline V gene lookup returns CDR1 SGHNT and CDR2 YENEEA. CDR3 length equals 16 residues. The CDR3: CASSSGTGGSTDTQYF. Written as DNA, the CDR3 is TGTGCCAGCAGCTCTGGGACAGGGGGCAGCACAGATACGCAGTATTTT.

This clone was seen a few times. V is TRBV5-4 and J is TRBJ2-5; the match to TRBD1 covers 10 bases. CDR3 length equals 13 residues. Per the germline V gene, CDR1 is SGHNT and CDR2 is YYREEE (reference sequence). Trimming took 9 bases from V and 5 from J; bases not matched to a gene: 7. The CDR3 DNA follows: TGTGCCACCGGACAGGGGGGAAAGGAGACCCAGTACTTC. This translates into CATGQGGKETQYF.

The genes are TRBV28 and TRBJ2-5; D possibly corresponds to TRBD2 (5 bases). With 3 bases removed from V and 6 bases from J, the gap between germline ends came to 8 bases. Germline-derived CDR1 and CDR2 are MDHEN and SYDVKM. The CDR3 spans 12 residues. In DNA, the CDR3 is TGTGCCAGCAGTTTCGAGCGGCAGACCCAGTACTTC. Translation gives CASSFERQTQYF.

This clone turned up a few times. The chain couples TRBV7-2 to TRBJ2-3, with D perhaps TRBD2 (6 bases). Trimming pared 1 base from V and 0 bases from J, leaving 11 bases between. Germline CDR1 SGHTA, CDR2 FQGNSA. The CDR3 length is 16 residues. The CDR3 bases are TGTGCCAGCAGCTTAGTCCTTCTAGCGAGCACAGATACGCAGTATTTT. Translating it yields CASSLVLLASTDTQYF.

The chain employs TRBV7-2 and TRBJ1-2, with D possibly being TRBD1 (6 bases). Trimming cost V 5 bases and J 7 bases, with 20 bases left between them. Germline V gene sequence: CDR1 SGHTA, CDR2 FQGNSA. This CDR3 comprises 15 residues. CDR3 DNA: TGTGCCAGCAGCACGACCATCAGGGGCGCGGGTGGCTACACCTTC. Protein: CASSTTIRGAGGYTF.

This clone was seen only a few times. This chain joins TRBV5-8 and TRBJ2-5, with 7 bases aligning to TRBD1. V was pared by 2 bases and J by 5 bases, with 3 bases of the junction left unmatched. The germline CDR1 and CDR2 sequences are SGHTS and YDEGEE. This CDR3 has 13 amino acids. CDR3 loop: CASSFDRAETQYF. In DNA, the CDR3 is TGTGCCAGCAGCTTCGACAGGGCGGAGACCCAGTACTTC.

This chain connects TRBV7-9 to TRBJ2-7; 12 bases match TRBD1. V gave up 4 bases and J gave up 4 bases; unmatched junction bases: 2. The CDR3 is made up of 14 amino acids. Germline CDR1 is SEHNR and CDR2 is FQNEAQ (reference sequence). This CDR3 is CASSSGQGAYEQYF. CDR3 bases: TGTGCCAGCAGCTCGGGACAGGGGGCTTACGAGCAGTACTTC.